The 20 T cell receptor beta chains in this list originate from one sample, sequenced in a study of shared clonotypes between healthy human individuals. Naive CD8 populations comprised CD45RO-negative cells positively selected for CCR7, excluding terminally differentiated effector memory CD45RA+ cells. Repertoires were generated with immunoSEQ multiplex PCR, while TCRdb's copy carries only in-frame clones and drops some. The sample carries some 1,900,000 clones, approximately 94% recorded once. Sequencing was performed on naive CD8+ T cells sorted from blood. These receptors all come from a young man in good health.

The rearrangement joins TRBV29-1 to TRBJ2-5, with 7 bases fitting TRBD2. CDR1 and CDR2 (germline): SQVTM, ANQGSEA. V lost 4 bases to trimming and J lost 7 bases; unmatched junction nucleotides: 6. The CDR3 runs 12 residues. CDR3 region: CSVGSAGVTQYF. The CDR3 DNA is TGCAGCGTTGGATCTGCGGGGGTGACCCAGTACTTC.

The chain uses TRBV29-1 and TRBJ1-5; D possibly corresponds to TRBD1 (6 bases). The germline gives CDR1 SQVTM, CDR2 ANQGSEA. The V end was cut by 1 base, the J end by 10 bases, with 20 bases between. The length of the CDR3 is 15 residues. The DNA for the CDR3 is TGCAGCGTTGAAGGGAGGGGGTCAGCGTTTGATCCCCAGCATTTT. It translates to CSVEGRGSAFDPQHF.

On this clone itself: Other DNA variants within this sample encode the same CDR3. The V gene is TRBV9, the J gene TRBJ2-3; D is perhaps TRBD1 or TRBD2 (6 bases each). This CDR3 comprises 16 residues. The germline V and J ends were trimmed by 0 bases and 1 base, with 12 bases remaining between them. Germline V gene sequence: CDR1 SGDLS, CDR2 YYNGEE. CDR3 in amino acids: CASSVGGALGTDTQYF. CDR3 sequence (DNA): TGTGCCAGCAGCGTAGGGGGGGCTTTGGGCACAGATACGCAGTATTTT.

This chain uses TRBV27 with TRBJ1-5; TRBD1 is a possible D gene (6 bases). Germline values: CDR1 MNHEY, CDR2 SMNVEV (reference sequence). The length of the CDR3 is 13 residues. V was trimmed by 5 bases and J by 7 bases, leaving 12 bases between them. The CDR3: CASSIGQWQPQHF. The CDR3 nucleotides are TGTGCCAGCAGTATAGGACAGTGGCAGCCCCAGCATTTT.

The V call is TRBV30, the J call TRBJ2-7; tentative D call: TRBD1 (5 bases). Germline CDR1 GTSNPN, CDR2 SVGIG (reference sequence). Trimming pared 4 bases from V and 2 bases from J, leaving 9 bases between. The CDR3 consists of 12 residues. CDR3 protein: CAWTDNTYEQYF. CDR3 DNA sequence: TGTGCCTGGACGGACAACACCTACGAGCAGTACTTC.

This chain uses TRBV6-1 with TRBJ1-5; D remains unclear. The CDR3 sequence is 13 residues long. Between the trimmed V and J ends, which lost 3 bases and 6 bases, there was a span of 9 bases. Germline V gene data show CDR1 as MNHNS and CDR2 as SASEGT. The CDR3 DNA reads as TGTGCCAGCAGTGAGGGCCCGGTTCAGCCCCAGCATTTT. Translation gives CASSEGPVQPQHF.

As concerns this clone: The same CDR3 can be traced to other DNA sequences in this sample. V is TRBV6-5 and J is TRBJ1-2, with D hard to call. Germline-derived CDR1 and CDR2 are MNHEY and SVGAGI. The ends were cut back, 2 bases at V and 6 bases at J, with 7 bases in the middle. The CDR3 runs to 12 residues. The CDR3 DNA sequence: TGTGCCAGCAGTTACGAGGGCAATGGCTACACCTTC. Translating it yields CASSYEGNGYTF.

This clone was recorded once. This chain links TRBV6-1 with TRBJ2-7; possibly TRBD1 for D (5 bases). V lost 8 bases to trimming and J lost 0 bases, with 11 bases between them. CDR1 MNHNS and CDR2 SASEGT come from the germline V gene. CDR3 size: 13 residues. For the CDR3, the DNA is TGTGCCAGCGGATGGACAAGCTCCTACGAGCAGTACTTC. Its translation is CASGWTSSYEQYF.

J is TRBJ2-7 and V is TRBV6-1; 11 bases align to TRBD1. CDR1 is MNHNS, CDR2 SASEGT, per germline. This CDR3 region has 15 residues. The trim removed 5 bases at V and 2 bases at J, leaving 5 bases unmatched. The CDR3 spells CASSLGQGATYEQYF. The CDR3, as DNA: TGTGCCAGCAGTCTTGGACAGGGGGCTACCTACGAGCAGTACTTC.

The chain links TRBV18 to TRBJ2-1; TRBD2 is a possible D gene (5 bases). CDR3 length equals 13 residues. Germline V gene lookup returns CDR1 KGHSH and CDR2 LQKENI. V gave up 6 bases and J gave up 8 bases, with 14 bases separating them. CDR3 sequence reads: CASSPVGGDEQFF. In DNA, the CDR3 is TGTGCCAGCTCCCCAGTAGGAGGAGATGAGCAGTTCTTC.

The chain has TRBV25-1 and TRBJ1-2; D unresolved. The CDR3 runs to 13 residues. Germline V gene data show CDR1 as MGHDK and CDR2 as SYGVNS. V was pared by 1 base and J by 3 bases, with 6 bases between. The CDR3 sequence: CASSESGYYGYTF. The CDR3 DNA reads as TGTGCCAGCAGTGAATCCGGGTACTATGGCTACACCTTC.

The chain carries TRBV7-8 and TRBJ1-3; 10 bases align to TRBD1. This CDR3 comprises 16 residues. Germline values: CDR1 SGHVS, CDR2 FQNEAQ. V shed 5 bases, J shed 3 bases, and the junction held 7 bases outside the gene matches. CDR3 bases: TGTGCCAGCAGCCACGACAGGGGGCGAATTGGAAACACCATATATTTT. The encoded protein is CASSHDRGRIGNTIYF.

This clone was observed once. V and J are TRBV27 and TRBJ1-2, with 9 bases lining up with TRBD1. V dropped 4 bases and J dropped 7; count of bases not matched to a gene: 10. CDR1 is MNHEY and CDR2 is SMNVEV in the germline V gene (reference sequence). The CDR3 extends over 15 amino acids. As DNA, the CDR3 is TGTGCCAGCAGTTCCGAGACAGGGGGATTCAGTGGCTACACCTTC. Encoded protein: CASSSETGGFSGYTF.

The chain uses TRBV10-3 and TRBJ2-7; 7 bases agree with TRBD2. Trimming at V came to 2 bases and at J to 3 bases, leaving 7 bases not matched to a gene. This CDR3 spans 15 amino acids. Germline V gene sequence: CDR1 ENHRY, CDR2 SYGVKD. CDR3 bases: TGTGCCATCAGTGAGGAGCTAGCGGATTACTACGAGCAGTACTTC. This gives the protein CAISEELADYYEQYF.

This chain uses TRBV7-9 with TRBJ2-7; D remains unclear. The CDR3 runs to 13 residues. Trimming pared 5 bases from V and 2 bases from J, leaving 10 bases between. Germline CDR1 reads SEHNR; CDR2 reads FQNEAQ (reference sequence). CDR3 residues: CASSPEAAYEQYF. The CDR3 DNA sequence: TGTGCCAGCAGCCCAGAGGCGGCCTACGAGCAGTACTTC. Looking up the rest from reference TRBV7-9 and TRBJ2-7 gives the full variable domain: DTGVSQNPRHKITKRGQNVTFRCDPISEHNRLYWYRQTLGQGPEFLTYFQNEAQLEKSRLLSDRFSAERPKGSFSTLEIQRTEQGDSAMYLCASSPEAAYEQYFGPGTRLTVT.

V is TRBV11-2 and J is TRBJ1-5; D uncertain. The CDR3 has 13 residues. Trimming took off 3 bases at V and 7 bases at J, with 10 bases between the two ends. Per the germline V gene, CDR1 is SGHAT and CDR2 is FQNNGV. In nucleotides, the CDR3 is TGTGCCAGCAGCTTCGGGCCGGAACAGCCCCAGCATTTT. Amino acids: CASSFGPEQPQHF.

The gene calls are TRBV5-1 and TRBJ2-7; D is perhaps TRBD2 (5 bases). This CDR3 spans 13 amino acids. In germline, CDR1 is SGHRS, CDR2 YFSETQ. Trimming shortened V by 4 bases and J by 2 bases, and 10 bases separated the two germline ends. CDR3: CASSKDGTYEQYF. In DNA, the CDR3 is TGCGCCAGCAGCAAGGACGGGACCTACGAGCAGTACTTC.

The chain carries TRBV6-5 and TRBJ2-7; perhaps TRBD1 as D (5 bases). With 2 bases removed from V and 5 bases from J, the gap between germline ends came to 16 bases. Germline CDR1 is MNHEY and CDR2 is SVGAGI. The length of the CDR3 is 15 residues. Here the CDR3 reads CASSYGQGSVDEQYF. DNA for the CDR3: TGTGCCAGCAGTTACGGGCAGGGCAGTGTAGACGAGCAGTACTTC.

The chain combines TRBV10-3 with TRBJ1-1; possibly TRBD1 for D (6 bases). Germline V gives CDR1 ENHRY, CDR2 SYGVKD. V lost 6 bases and J 4 bases, leaving 12 bases between the germline ends. The CDR3 is 13 amino acids. The CDR3 loop is CAIRRKGGTEAFF. The CDR3 nucleotides are TGTGCCATCAGACGGAAAGGGGGCACTGAAGCTTTCTTT.

This chain links TRBV30 with TRBJ1-1; 8 positions agree with TRBD1. V trimming: 8 bases; J trimming: 2 bases; junction bases outside the gene matches: 4. The germline gives CDR1 GTSNPN, CDR2 SVGIG (reference sequence). CDR3 size: 12 residues. CDR3 DNA: TGTGCCCGAGGACAGGGAAACACTGAAGCTTTCTTT. Its protein is CARGQGNTEAFF. The full variable domain, its missing parts supplied by reference TRBV30 and TRBJ1-1, is SQTIHQWPATLVQPVGSPLSLECTVEGTSNPNLYWYRQAAGRGLQLLFYSVGIGQISSEVPQNLSASRPQDRQFILSSKKLLLSDSGFYLCARGQGNTEAFFGQGTRLTVV.